This T cell receptor (beta chain) was found in a study of blood T cell repertoires in COVID-19. Study background: Some COVID-19 samples were acute and others convalescent; all came from the United States, Italy and Spain.

Clones were sequenced by immunoSEQ multiplex PCR, and TCRdb holds only the in-frame ones, with some missing. The table has about 140,000 clones, less than 80% seen once. Sequencing used peripheral blood. The receptor was isolated from a man aged 60 to 75 with acute or convalescent COVID-19.

CDR3 amino acids: CAWSAKRIQETQYF. The CDR3 DNA follows: TGTGCCTGGAGTGCCAAGAGAATCCAAGAGACCCAGTACTTC. The gene calls are TRBV30 and TRBJ2-5; D gene uncertain. The CDR3 contains 14 residues. V lost 1 base, J lost 1 base, and 10 bases lay in between. Per germline, CDR1 GTSNPN and CDR2 SVGIG (reference sequence).